This TCR beta chain was recorded in a study of graft-versus-host responses after intestinal transplantation. Looking at the study overall: As for transplant type, recipients had multivisceral, liver-intestinal, or isolated intestinal grafts. After anti-thymocyte globulin induction, recipients took tacrolimus and steroids for around three years. The study, taken as a whole, reports: Among recipient marrow samples, GvH clones were found; some appeared first in ileum or blood. Across patients carrying graft-donor T cell macrochimerism, allografts held high graft-versus-host to host-versus-graft clonal ratios.

The CDR3 contains 13 residues. Trimming took 2 bases from V and 4 from J, leaving 7 bases between them. Germline lookup yields CDR1 LNHDA and CDR2 SQIVND (reference sequence). Intraepithelial and lamina propria lymphocytes were freed from processed graft tissue. Profiled with immunoSEQ multiplex PCR; TCRdb holds only in-frame clones, not every one. Altogether around 5,200 clones are present, 72% being singletons, with the ten largest covering about an eighth. In regard to this clone: The antigen remains undetermined.

This TCR was recovered from a human patient who received an intestinal transplant, so some T cells may come from the graft donor. The sample was ileum tissue, taken 254 days after intestinal transplant. V gene TRBV19 combines with J gene TRBJ2-3; perhaps TRBD1 as D (6 bases). The CDR3 loop is CASSIPGADTQYF. Here the CDR3 DNA reads TGTGCCAGTAGTATACCAGGGGCAGATACGCAGTATTTT.